This T cell receptor (beta chain) was sequenced for a study of blood T cell repertoires in COVID-19. Study-wide context: COVID-19 samples, acute and convalescent, were from the United States, Italy and Spain.

In the source study's methods: Amplification with reference gene primers provided the estimates of nucleated cell counts. The protocol was immunoSEQ multiplex PCR, while the TCRdb copy is restricted to in-frame clones and leaves out a portion. Clonal size and the V and J genes are those of that table, whereas D and trimming came from the DNA. The data show over 100,000 clones, about 88% seen once. Trimming removed 0 bases from V and 3 bases from J; junction bases left unmatched: 7. The CDR3 sequence is 16 residues long. CDR1 and CDR2 from the germline V gene are SGHVS and FQNEAQ. Sequencing was done on a sample of peripheral blood. The sequence was collected from a man between 35 and 55 years old with acute or convalescent COVID-19. This chain links TRBV7-8 with TRBJ2-5, with 7 nucleotides matching TRBD2. The CDR3 DNA follows: TGTGCCAGCAGCTTAGCGCGTGGGAGGGCCAAAGAGACCCAGTACTTC. Protein: CASSLARGRAKETQYF.